The 27 T cell receptor beta chains below come from one sample, sequenced in a study of early stage breast cancer tumors. Sequencing used immunoSEQ multiplex PCR; TCRdb keeps in-frame clones, though not all of them. Of approximately 75,000 clones in the sample, approximately 84% are singletons; the top ten hold about 4.8%. The sequencing input was blood. The receptors derive from a person aged 35 to 50 with breast cancer.

The V gene is TRBV19, the J gene TRBJ1-2; D unclear. Germline CDR1 LNHDA, CDR2 SQIVND (reference sequence). The CDR3 runs 15 residues. Trimming shortened V by 4 bases and J by 0 bases, and 12 bases separated the two germline ends. The CDR3 DNA reads as TGTGCCAGTAGTACTCGACAATCAGCTAACTATGGCTACACCTTC. It encodes CASSTRQSANYGYTF.

The gene calls are TRBV7-9 and TRBJ2-3; the D is unclear. The germline V gene has CDR1 SEHNR and CDR2 FQNEAQ (reference sequence). Trimming shortened V by 2 bases and J by 11 bases, and 11 bases separated the two germline ends. The CDR3 contains 12 residues. The DNA of the CDR3 is TGTGCCAGCAGCTTACGGCCTGGAGAGCAGTATTTT. It encodes CASSLRPGEQYF.

This chain uses TRBV28 with TRBJ1-2; no clear D gene. Deletions cut 3 bases from V and 8 bases from J, with 16 bases between. CDR1 MDHEN and CDR2 SYDVKM come from the germline V gene. The CDR3 runs to 14 residues. The CDR3 protein is CASSFTEARRGYTF. DNA of the CDR3: TGTGCCAGCAGTTTTACCGAGGCTAGAAGGGGCTACACCTTC.

The J gene is TRBJ2-1, the V gene TRBV18; weak D call: TRBD2 (7 bases). Trimming left V 3 bases short and J 10 bases short, with 25 bases between. The CDR3 runs to 17 residues. CDR1 is KGHSH and CDR2 is LQKENI in the germline V gene. CDR3 coding DNA: TGTGCCAGCTCACCTACGGGACAAGCGGGACTGGGGCGAGAGCAGTTCTTC. This gives the protein CASSPTGQAGLGREQFF.

The chain combines TRBV28 with TRBJ2-7; TRBD2 matches 9 bases. V dropped 1 base and J dropped 3; count of bases not matched to a gene: 4. The CDR3 has 15 residues. Germline-derived CDR1 and CDR2 are MDHEN and SYDVKM. This CDR3 reads CASSLFVAGDYEQYF. CDR3 nucleotides: TGTGCCAGCAGTTTATTCGTAGCGGGAGACTACGAGCAGTACTTC.

This rearrangement joins TRBV5-4 to TRBJ2-7; TRBD1 matches at 9 bases. The CDR3 has 13 residues. After removal of 2 bases from V and 8 bases from J, the junction contained 5 bases not matched to a gene. The germline V gene has CDR1 SGHNT and CDR2 YYREEE (reference sequence). The CDR3 spells CASSFEGQGQQYF. The CDR3, as DNA: TGTGCCAGCAGCTTCGAGGGACAGGGTCAGCAGTACTTC.

This chain joins TRBV27 and TRBJ2-7; 7 bases fit TRBD1. After removal of 4 bases from V and 2 bases from J, the junction contained 8 bases not matched to a gene. Per germline, CDR1 MNHEY and CDR2 SMNVEV (reference sequence). The CDR3 totals 15 residues. CDR3 sequence (DNA): TGTGCCAGCAGTTCTCCCGGGACAGCGACCTACGAGCAGTACTTC. Translating it yields CASSSPGTATYEQYF.

This chain uses TRBV5-6 with TRBJ1-1; 8 positions match TRBD1. The CDR3 is 15 residues long. V trimming: 3 bases; J trimming: 7 bases; junction bases outside the gene matches: 11. The germline gives CDR1 SGHDT, CDR2 YYEEEE. The DNA of the CDR3 is TGTGCCAGCAGCTCCCTTGAGGGGACAGGAAGTGAAGCTTTCTTT. Translated, it gives CASSSLEGTGSEAFF. The variable domain in full, with the rest retrieved from reference TRBV5-6 and TRBJ1-1, is DAGVTQSPTHLIKTRGQQVTLRCSPKSGHDTVSWYQQALGQGPQFIFQYYEEEERQRGNFPDRFSGHQFPNYSSELNVNALLLGDSALYLCASSSLEGTGSEAFFGQGTRLTVV.

The chain recombines TRBV28 with TRBJ1-5, with D unresolved. Germline CDR1 and CDR2: MDHEN and SYDVKM. The length of the CDR3 is 14 residues. Trimming removed 1 base from V and 6 bases from J, with 10 bases in between. CDR3 DNA: TGTGCCAGCAGTTTATCGAACCTGGGTCAGCCCCAGCATTTT. The encoded protein is CASSLSNLGQPQHF. Complete variable domain (other parts from reference TRBV28 and TRBJ1-5): DVKVTQSSRYLVKRTGEKVFLECVQDMDHENMFWYRQDPGLGLRLIYFSYDVKMKEKGDIPEGYSVSREKKERFSLILESASTNQTSMYLCASSLSNLGQPQHFGDGTRLSIL.

The chain couples TRBV28 to TRBJ1-1; D unclear. This CDR3 comprises 13 residues. Germline V CDR1 and CDR2: MDHEN, SYDVKM. V was clipped by 3 bases and J by 0 bases, with 5 bases between them. DNA for the CDR3: TGTGCCAGCAGTTTGTCGGTGAACACTGAAGCTTTCTTT. Its translation is CASSLSVNTEAFF.

This clone appeared a single time. The chain recombines TRBV6-6 with TRBJ2-2; D call uncertain. The CDR3 is made up of 14 amino acids. V gave up 2 bases and J gave up 0 bases, with 4 bases separating them. CDR1 is MNHNY, CDR2 SVGAGI, per germline (reference sequence). The chain's CDR3 is CASSYETNTGELFF. The DNA of the CDR3 is TGTGCCAGCAGTTACGAAACGAACACCGGGGAGCTGTTTTTT.

This clone was seen a few times. The rearrangement uses TRBV19 and TRBJ2-7; 9 bases are a match to TRBD1. The germline V gene has CDR1 LNHDA and CDR2 SQIVND (reference sequence). The trim removed 6 bases at V and 5 bases at J, leaving 5 bases unmatched. The CDR3 is made up of 13 amino acids. The chain's CDR3 is CASSRDREDEQYF. The CDR3 coding sequence is TGTGCCAGTAGCCGGGACAGGGAGGACGAGCAGTACTTC.

This clone has just a few counts. The chain is built from TRBV5-1 and TRBJ1-4; weak D call: TRBD1 (6 bases). This CDR3 is built from 15 residues. Per germline, CDR1 SGHRS and CDR2 YFSETQ. The V and J ends lost 4 bases and 4 bases respectively, with 14 bases between them. CDR3 protein: CASSPTGFSNEKLFF. CDR3 nucleotide sequence: TGCGCCAGCAGCCCGACAGGCTTCAGTAATGAAAAACTGTTTTTT.

V usage is TRBV5-1 and J usage is TRBJ1-2; D unresolved. The V gene's germline CDR1 is SGHRS and CDR2 YFSETQ. The V end was cut by 2 bases, the J end by 4 bases, with 9 bases between. This CDR3 contains 13 residues. CDR3 sequence reads: CASSFGQAYGYTF. In nucleotides, the CDR3 is TGCGCCAGCAGCTTCGGCCAGGCCTATGGCTACACCTTC.

This clone has a single count. The rearrangement uses TRBV7-8 and TRBJ2-7; TRBD1 is a possible D gene (5 bases). V dropped 0 bases and J dropped 4 bases, with 19 bases sitting between them. CDR3 length: 17 amino acids. Looked up from germline, CDR1 is SGHVS and CDR2 is FQNEAQ. The CDR3 nucleotides read TGTGCCAGCAGCTTAGCTAAGGGGTTGCGGAGACGTTACGAGCAGTACTTC. Amino acids: CASSLAKGLRRRYEQYF.

The chain couples TRBV28 to TRBJ1-2, with TRBD1 matching over 9 bases. CDR3 length equals 14 residues. With V trimmed by 6 bases and J by 2 bases, 4 bases remained unmatched. Per the germline V gene, CDR1 is MDHEN and CDR2 is SYDVKM. The CDR3 sequence: CASSIDRGNYGYTF. CDR3 sequence (DNA): TGTGCCAGCAGCATCGACAGGGGGAACTATGGCTACACCTTC.

The chain combines TRBV19 with TRBJ1-3; no reliable D call. The germline gives CDR1 LNHDA, CDR2 SQIVND (reference sequence). V was shortened by 5 bases and J by 0 bases, with 8 bases between the two germline ends. The CDR3 is 14 residues long. CDR3 nucleotide sequence: TGTGCCAGTAGTTCAACCAGCTCTGGAAACACCATATATTTT. It yields the protein CASSSTSSGNTIYF.

The sample holds a few counts of this clone. The chain is built from TRBV7-9 and TRBJ2-7, with D perhaps matching TRBD1 (6 bases). The CDR3 has 12 amino acids. Trimming took off 5 bases at V and 9 bases at J, with 14 bases between the two ends. Germline-derived CDR1 and CDR2 are SEHNR and FQNEAQ (reference sequence). The CDR3 nucleotides read TGTGCCAGCAGCGTGGACAGATCTGGGCAGTACTTC. Encoded protein: CASSVDRSGQYF.

V is TRBV19 and J is TRBJ1-1; TRBD1 is a possible D gene (5 bases). The germline CDR1 and CDR2 sequences are LNHDA and SQIVND (reference sequence). V lost 5 bases, J lost 4 bases, and 11 bases lay in between. This CDR3 contains 13 residues. The CDR3 loop is CASSLPGGTEAFF. CDR3 DNA sequence: TGTGCCAGTAGTCTTCCGGGGGGCACTGAAGCTTTCTTT.

The CDR3 nucleotides read TGTGCCAGCAGCCCACAGGGAAACAACTATGGCTACACCTTC. It codes for CASSPQGNNYGYTF. This chain links TRBV7-9 with TRBJ1-2; weak D call: TRBD1 (6 bases). The CDR3 totals 14 residues. Germline V CDR1 and CDR2: SEHNR, FQNEAQ (reference sequence). The V and J ends lost 5 bases and 2 bases respectively, with 12 bases between them.

This clone was counted once. The V call is TRBV18, the J call TRBJ2-1; 7 positions match TRBD1. V trimming: 5 bases; J trimming: 7 bases; junction bases outside the gene matches: 11. Germline V CDR1 and CDR2: KGHSH, LQKENI. This CDR3 comprises 15 residues. In nucleotides, the CDR3 is TGTGCCAGCTCAAGTCTTGCCGGGACAGAAAATGAGCAGTTCTTC. This translates into CASSSLAGTENEQFF.

This clone was detected once. The CDR3 loop reads CASSVSGNEQFF. In nucleotides, the CDR3 is TGTGCCAGCAGTGTTAGCGGCAATGAGCAGTTCTTC. The chain links TRBV2 to TRBJ2-1, with D perhaps matching TRBD2 (6 bases). This CDR3 is 12 amino acids long. CDR1 SNHLY and CDR2 FYNNEI come from the germline V gene. V lost 4 bases, J lost 6 bases, and 7 bases lay in between.

V is TRBV14 and J is TRBJ2-7; D may be TRBD1 or TRBD2 (7 bases each). The CDR3 extends over 19 amino acids. The germline CDR1 and CDR2 sequences are SGHDN and FVKESK. V was clipped by 4 bases and J by 4 bases, with 29 bases between them. The CDR3 spells CASSRGQKGPGVAGYEQYF. In DNA, the CDR3 is TGTGCCAGCAGCCGGGGACAGAAAGGACCTGGGGTAGCGGGTTACGAGCAGTACTTC.

This sequence joins TRBV6-6 and TRBJ2-2, with TRBD1 matching over 10 bases. J gave up 4 bases and V 6 bases, and 8 bases lay outside the gene matches. Germline CDR1 is MNHNY and CDR2 is SVGAGI (reference sequence). This CDR3 comprises 16 residues. The CDR3 DNA reads as TGTGCCAGCAGCACGGGCGGGACAGGGGCCACCGGGGAGCTGTTTTTT. It specifies CASSTGGTGATGELFF.

The chain recombines TRBV9 with TRBJ2-3, with D perhaps TRBD1 (5 bases). CDR3 size: 15 residues. Germline V gene data show CDR1 as SGDLS and CDR2 as YYNGEE. Between the trimmed V and J ends, which lost 2 bases and 0 bases, there was a span of 10 bases. CDR3 region: CASSVSGQSTDTQYF. In nucleotides, the CDR3 is TGTGCCAGCAGCGTTTCAGGACAAAGCACAGATACGCAGTATTTT.

This clone was counted only a few times. The V gene is TRBV11-2, the J gene TRBJ1-2; 10 bases fit TRBD1. The V gene end was trimmed by 6 bases and the J gene end by 8 bases; junction bases not matched to a gene: 12. This CDR3 is built from 15 residues. CDR1 and CDR2 from the germline V gene are SGHAT and FQNNGV. CDR3 nucleotides: TGTGCCAGCAGATCTCCCCGGGACAGGGGTTCGGGCTACACCTTC. Protein sequence: CASRSPRDRGSGYTF.

The sample holds one count of this clone. The chain carries TRBV7-2 and TRBJ1-3; D call uncertain. CDR1 and CDR2 (germline): SGHTA, FQGNSA. V was shortened by 1 base and J by 4 bases, with 17 bases between the two germline ends. The CDR3 contains 17 residues. The CDR3 reads CASSLVVAWMGGNTIYF. The DNA of the CDR3 is TGTGCCAGCAGCTTAGTGGTCGCTTGGATGGGAGGAAACACCATATATTTT. Using reference TRBV7-2 and TRBJ1-3 for the parts outside the CDR3, the full variable domain is GAGVSQSPSNKVTEKGKDVELRCDPISGHTALYWYRQSLGQGLEFLIYFQGNSAPDKSGLPSDRFSAERTGGSVSTLTIQRTQQEDSAVYLCASSLVVAWMGGNTIYFGEGSWLTVV.